This entry concerns a single TCR beta chain. For the second PCR, which ran for roughly 7 to 11 cycles, a sample-barcoded 5' primer and a J-beta primer mix were used. TCRdb reprocessed the 5' RACE reads with MiXCR, giving one entry per CDR3 protein. The sample includes about 1.7 million distinct CDR3 sequences, 28% of them seen just once. The ends lost 6 bases at V and 7 bases at J; junction bases unmatched: 5. CDR3 length: 14 residues. Germline values: CDR1 ENHRY, CDR2 SYGVKD. These data are taken from a study of blood T cells in healthy people across ages. This clonotype was sampled from a woman aged 25 to 45 in good health. Sequencing was done on a sample of blood. V gene TRBV10-3 combines with J gene TRBJ2-1; 11 bases are shared with TRBD2. CDR3 bases: TGTGCCATCAGCCCTAGCGGGAGGCCAAATGAGCAGTTCTTC. Protein: CAISPSGRPNEQFF.